This T cell receptor (beta chain) was found in a study of T cells in Graves' hyperthyroidism and ophthalmopathy. Whole-study findings and limits: Model output signaled ophthalmopathy a median around 6.9 months ahead of onset.

This clonotype has just a few counts. The antigen remains undetermined. Cells are PBMCs isolated from 10 ml of fresh blood. Regions amplified from RNA transcripts were the TCR beta CDR3 regions. A first-round RT-PCR of the TCR CDR3 used the HTBI primer set. Via MiXCR, TCRdb re-called the multiplex PCR reads, giving one row per CDR3 protein. Among about 280,000 distinct CDR3 sequences listed, 25% were seen once. The V end was cut by 1 base, the J end by 5 bases, with 8 bases between. The CDR3 contains 13 residues. Looked up from germline, CDR1 is SGHTA and CDR2 is FQGNSA. The TCR sequence derives from a man aged 35-49 years with Graves' hyperthyroidism that later progressed to Graves' ophthalmopathy. Sequenced sample: blood. V is TRBV7-2 and J is TRBJ2-5; D is ambiguous. The CDR3, as DNA: TGTGCCAGCAGCTTAGACTGGCAGGAGACCCAGTACTTC. Its protein product is CASSLDWQETQYF.